Sequencing of this T cell receptor (beta chain) was carried out in a study of T cells after posttransplantation cyclophosphamide. Study-wide points: Skin or GI-infiltrating T cells shared few TRB sequences with blood. Donor-recipient repertoire similarity was low at 1-2 months, rising over year one.

Sequenced by immunoSEQ multiplex PCR; TCRdb stores in-frame clones only, minus some. The top ten clones hold about 3.2% of a sample with tens of thousands of clones, roughly 95% of them seen once. Looked up from germline, CDR1 is SGHTA and CDR2 is FQGNSA. This CDR3 is built from 14 residues. The J segment lost 0 bases and the V segment lost 5 bases, leaving 4 bases of the junction unmatched. Concerning this clone: Its antigen is currently unknown.

The receptor was derived from a woman in her twenties or thirties in good health and a related stem cell transplant donor. The genes are TRBV7-2 and TRBJ2-7; 7 bases match TRBD1. The specimen sequenced was PBMCs. The CDR3 region is CASSAGTVSYEQYF. The CDR3 coding sequence is TGTGCCAGCAGCGCCGGGACAGTCTCCTACGAGCAGTACTTC.